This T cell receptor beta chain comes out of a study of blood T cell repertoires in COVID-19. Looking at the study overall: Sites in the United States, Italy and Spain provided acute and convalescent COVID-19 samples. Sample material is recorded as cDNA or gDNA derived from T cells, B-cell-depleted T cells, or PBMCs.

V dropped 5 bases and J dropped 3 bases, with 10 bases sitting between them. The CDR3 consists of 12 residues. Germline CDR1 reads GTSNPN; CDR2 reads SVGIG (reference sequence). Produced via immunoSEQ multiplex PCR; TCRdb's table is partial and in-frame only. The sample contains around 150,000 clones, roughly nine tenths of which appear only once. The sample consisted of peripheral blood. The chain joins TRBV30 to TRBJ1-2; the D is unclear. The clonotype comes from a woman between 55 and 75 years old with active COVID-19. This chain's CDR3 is CAWAQAYYGYTF. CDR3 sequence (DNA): TGTGCCTGGGCTCAGGCGTACTATGGCTACACCTTC.